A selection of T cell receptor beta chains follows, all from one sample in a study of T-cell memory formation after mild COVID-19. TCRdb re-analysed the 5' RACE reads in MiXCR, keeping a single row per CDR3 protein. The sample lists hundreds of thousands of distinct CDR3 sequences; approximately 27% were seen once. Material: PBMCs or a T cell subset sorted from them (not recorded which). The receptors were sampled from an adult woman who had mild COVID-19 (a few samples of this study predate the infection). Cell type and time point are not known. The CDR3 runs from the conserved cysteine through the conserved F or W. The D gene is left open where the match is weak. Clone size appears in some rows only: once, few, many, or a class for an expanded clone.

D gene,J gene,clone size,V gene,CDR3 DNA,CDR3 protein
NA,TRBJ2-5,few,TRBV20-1,TGCAGTGCTAGTAACTTTCAAGAGACCCAGTACTTC,CSASNFQETQYF
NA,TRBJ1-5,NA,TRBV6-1,TGTGCCAGCAGTTCCCCTATAGACGGATCCCAGCATTTT,CASSSPIDGSQHF
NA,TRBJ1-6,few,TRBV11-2,TGTGCCAGCAGCCCTGTTACGGGGGGAGGTTTTAATTCACCCCTCCACTTT,CASSPVTGGGFNSPLHF
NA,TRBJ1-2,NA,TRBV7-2,TGTGCCAGCAGCCCTCGGGGAAGCAGGGGCGGCTACACCTTC,CASSPRGSRGGYTF
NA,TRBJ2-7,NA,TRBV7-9,TGTGCCAGCAGCCCCCCGGGGCCCCACGAGCAGTACTTC,CASSPPGPHEQYF
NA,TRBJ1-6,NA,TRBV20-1,TGCAGTGCTCCCGCCCGGATCGGCGGGCATTCACCCCTCCACTTT,CSAPARIGGHSPLHF
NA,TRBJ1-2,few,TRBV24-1,TGTGCCACCAGTGCTTATGAGAACTATGGCTACACCTTC,CATSAYENYGYTF
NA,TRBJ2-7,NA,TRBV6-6,TGTGCCAGCAGTTACTCCCTCGGGACACTCTCTACCTACGAGCAGTACTTC,CASSYSLGTLSTYEQYF
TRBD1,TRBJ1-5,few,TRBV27,TGTGCCAGCAGTTTATCGGCTACTGGGACAGGGAATCAGCCCCAGCATTTT,CASSLSATGTGNQPQHF
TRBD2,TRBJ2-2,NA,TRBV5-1,TGCGCCAGCAGCCCGAGGGCGGGGGTGAACACCGGGGAGCTGTTTTTT,CASSPRAGVNTGELFF
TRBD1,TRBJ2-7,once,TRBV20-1,TGCAGTGCCCTGACGTGGACAGGGTCTTACGAGCAGTACTTC,CSALTWTGSYEQYF
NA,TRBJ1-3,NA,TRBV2,TGTGCCATCCAGGGGCTACACTCTGGAAACACCATATATTTT,CAIQGLHSGNTIYF
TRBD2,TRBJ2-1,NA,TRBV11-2,TGTGCCAGCAGCCCCGCTAGCGGGAATTTCGATGAGCAGTTCTTC,CASSPASGNFDEQFF
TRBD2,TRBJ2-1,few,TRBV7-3,TGTGCCAGCAGCATCGGGACTAGCAGGTACAATGAGCAGTTCTTC,CASSIGTSRYNEQFF
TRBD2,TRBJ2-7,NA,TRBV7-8,TGTGCCAGCAGCCCTCTCTCTTCGGGCATTCGAACTAGCGGGGCCCCCTACGAGCAGTACTTC,CASSPLSSGIRTSGAPYEQYF
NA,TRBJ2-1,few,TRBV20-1,TGCAGTGCTAATTGGCGATATGAGCAGTTCTTC,CSANWRYEQFF
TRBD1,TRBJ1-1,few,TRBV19,TGTGCCAGTAGTATCGACAGGGTGGGGGGAGCTTTCTTT,CASSIDRVGGAFF
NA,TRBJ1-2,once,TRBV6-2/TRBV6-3,TGTGCCAGCTTCCTCGGAGGGGCGTCGGGCTACACCTTC,CASFLGGASGYTF
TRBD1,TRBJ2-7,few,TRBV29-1,TGCAGCGTTTCAGGTCCGACAGGGGGCGAATGGGTCTACGAGCAGTACTTC,CSVSGPTGGEWVYEQYF
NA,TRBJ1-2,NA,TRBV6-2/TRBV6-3,TGTGCCAGCAGCCACGGCCCTGACTATGGCTACACCTTC,CASSHGPDYGYTF
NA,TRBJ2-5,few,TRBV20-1,TGCAGTGCTAGAGGACCCGGGCGGACCCAGTACTTC,CSARGPGRTQYF
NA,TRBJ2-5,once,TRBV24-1,TGTGCCACCAGTGATGATGTACAAGAGACCCAGTACTTC,CATSDDVQETQYF
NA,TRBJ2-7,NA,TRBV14,TGTGCCAGCAGTCCAACTAAGGCAGAGCAGTACTTC,CASSPTKAEQYF
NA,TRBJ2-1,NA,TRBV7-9,TGTGCCAGCAGCCCCCCCCCGGCCTCCTACAATGAGCAGTTCTTC,CASSPPPASYNEQFF
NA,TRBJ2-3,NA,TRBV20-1,TGCAGTGCCGAAAGTCTCGATACGCAGTATTTT,CSAESLDTQYF
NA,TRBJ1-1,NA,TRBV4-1,TGCGCCAGCACCCCGGGCGGAGCAGAGAACACTGAAGCTTTCTTT,CASTPGGAENTEAFF
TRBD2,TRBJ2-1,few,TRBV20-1,TGCAGTGTCACAACCGGGACTACCTTATACAATGAGCAGTTCTTC,CSVTTGTTLYNEQFF
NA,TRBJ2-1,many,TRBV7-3,TGTGCCAGCAGCTTAGACCAGTTCAATGAGCAGTTCTTC,CASSLDQFNEQFF
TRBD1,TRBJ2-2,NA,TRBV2,TGTGCCAGCAGTCTGGGACAGGGAACCGGGGAGCTGTTTTTT,CASSLGQGTGELFF
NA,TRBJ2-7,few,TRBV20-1,TGCAGTGCTAGGAGATCCTACGAGCAGTACTTC,CSARRSYEQYF
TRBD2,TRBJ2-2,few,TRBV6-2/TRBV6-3,TGTGCCAGCAGTCCCCGGACTAGCGGCGGGGAGCTGTTTTTT,CASSPRTSGGELFF
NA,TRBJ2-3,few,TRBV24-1,TGTGCCACCAGTGATTTCGGCCTCCAGGGCACAGATACGCAGTATTTT,CATSDFGLQGTDTQYF